The clone carrying this T cell receptor (beta chain) has only a few counts. Authors' analysis steps: Researchers report that nucleated cell counts were estimated from reference gene primer amplification. Sequenced by immunoSEQ multiplex PCR; TCRdb stores in-frame clones only, minus some. The D gene and trimming were derived from the DNA, and the V and J assignments and clone size from that table. The data contain 150,000 to 200,000 clones, roughly 82% of them seen just once; the ten biggest clones take up about 8.4%. The sample originates from a study of blood T cell repertoires in COVID-19. Whole-study context: From T cells, B-cell-depleted T cells, or PBMCs came the material, which was cDNA or gDNA.

What was sequenced was peripheral blood. The clonotype comes from a woman in her 70s with acute or convalescent COVID-19.

The CDR3 reads CASSLGQGPGNTIYF. The CDR3, as DNA: TGCGCCAGCAGCTTAGGACAGGGTCCTGGAAACACCATATATTTT. The rearrangement joins TRBV5-1 to TRBJ1-3, with 8 bases aligning to TRBD1. CDR3 length equals 15 residues. Germline V CDR1 and CDR2: SGHRS, YFSETQ. V lost 2 bases to trimming and J lost 2 bases; unmatched junction nucleotides: 3. The full variable domain, completed using reference TRBV5-1 and TRBJ1-3, is KAGVTQTPRYLIKTRGQQVTLSCSPISGHRSVSWYQQTPGQGLQFLFEYFSETQRNKGNFPGRFSGRQFSNSRSEMNVSTLELGDSALYLCASSLGQGPGNTIYFGEGSWLTVV.